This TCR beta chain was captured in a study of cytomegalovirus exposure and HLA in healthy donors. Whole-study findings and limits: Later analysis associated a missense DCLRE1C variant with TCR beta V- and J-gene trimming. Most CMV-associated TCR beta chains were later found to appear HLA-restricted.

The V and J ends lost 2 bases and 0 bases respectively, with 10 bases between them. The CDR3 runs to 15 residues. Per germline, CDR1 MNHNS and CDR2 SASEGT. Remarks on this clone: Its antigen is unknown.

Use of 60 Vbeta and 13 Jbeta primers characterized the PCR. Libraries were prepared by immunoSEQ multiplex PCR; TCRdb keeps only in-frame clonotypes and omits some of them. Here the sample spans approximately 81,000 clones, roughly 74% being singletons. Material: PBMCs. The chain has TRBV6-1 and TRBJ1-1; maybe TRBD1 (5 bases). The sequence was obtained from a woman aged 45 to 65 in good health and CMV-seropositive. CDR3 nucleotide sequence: TGTGCCAGCAGTGAAACGGCGGGACTGAACACTGAAGCTTTCTTT. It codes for CASSETAGLNTEAFF.